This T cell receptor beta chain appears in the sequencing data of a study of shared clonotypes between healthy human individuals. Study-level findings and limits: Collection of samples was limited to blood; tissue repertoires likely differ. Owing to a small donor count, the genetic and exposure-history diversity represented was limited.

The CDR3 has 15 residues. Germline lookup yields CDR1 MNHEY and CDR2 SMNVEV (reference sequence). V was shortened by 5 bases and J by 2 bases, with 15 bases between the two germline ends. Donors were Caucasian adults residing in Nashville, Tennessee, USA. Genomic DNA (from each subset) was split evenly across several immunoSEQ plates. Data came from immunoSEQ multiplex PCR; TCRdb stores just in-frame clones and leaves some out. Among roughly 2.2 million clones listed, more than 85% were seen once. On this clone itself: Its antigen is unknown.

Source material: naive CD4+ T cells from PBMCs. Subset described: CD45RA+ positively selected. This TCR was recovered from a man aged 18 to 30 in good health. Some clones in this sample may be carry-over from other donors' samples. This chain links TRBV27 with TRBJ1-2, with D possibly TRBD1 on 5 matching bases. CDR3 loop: CASSPPGRQNYGYTF. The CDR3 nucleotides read TGTGCCAGCAGTCCACCCGGTAGACAGAACTATGGCTACACCTTC.